The clone carrying this TCR beta chain was observed many times. This sample is drawn from a study of blood T cell repertoires in COVID-19. The junction had 7 bases not matched to a gene; V was cut back by 5 bases and J by 5 bases. CDR3 size: 14 residues. The V gene's germline CDR1 is MNHNY and CDR2 SVGAGI (reference sequence). Clones were read by immunoSEQ multiplex PCR, and TCRdb kept only the in-frame ones, dropping some. The repertoire holds some 190,000 clones, with 70% to 90% as singletons. Sequenced material: peripheral blood. V usage is TRBV6-6 and J usage is TRBJ1-1, with TRBD1 matching over 8 bases. The TCR sequence derives from a man aged 60-69 years with acute or convalescent COVID-19. The CDR3 sequence is CASSARDRRTEAFF. CDR3 nucleotides: TGTGCCAGCAGTGCACGGGACAGGAGGACTGAAGCTTTCTTT.